This is a list of T cell receptor beta chains from one sample in a study of T cells in localized non-small cell lung cancer. Libraries were prepared by immunoSEQ multiplex PCR; TCRdb keeps only in-frame clonotypes and omits some of them. Altogether roughly 2,000 clones are present, about 30% being singletons, with the ten largest covering about 18%. The sequences come from normal lung tissue next to the tumor, collected before any cancer treatment. The receptor source for this set is a woman aged 35-70 years with stage II squamous cell lung carcinoma. Each CDR3 is given with its conserved first and last residue. A D gene is named only where the DNA matches it firmly. Size tells how often a clone was seen (once, few, many) or the class of an expanded clone, and some rows leave it out.

d_gene: TRBD2
v_gene: TRBV5-1
j_gene: TRBJ2-5
abundance: .
CDR3nt: TGCGCCAGCAGTACCGGACTAGCGGCAGAGACCCAGTACTTC
CDR3aa: CASSTGLAAETQYF

d_gene: .
v_gene: TRBV19
j_gene: TRBJ2-2
abundance: .
CDR3nt: TGTGCCAGTTCTCCCTACGACGCCACCGGGGAGCTGTTTTTT
CDR3aa: CASSPYDATGELFF

d_gene: .
v_gene: TRBV30
j_gene: TRBJ1-1
abundance: .
CDR3nt: TGTGCCTGGAATGGGGGGACCACTGAAGCTTTCTTT
CDR3aa: CAWNGGTTEAFF

d_gene: .
v_gene: TRBV18
j_gene: TRBJ1-2
abundance: .
CDR3nt: TGTGCCAGCTCACCGAAGGAAGGGCATGGCTACACCTTC
CDR3aa: CASSPKEGHGYTF

d_gene: TRBD2
v_gene: TRBV11-3
j_gene: TRBJ2-1
abundance: .
CDR3nt: TGTGCCAGCAGACCAGCGGGAGTCTTCCGGGATGAGCAGTTCTTC
CDR3aa: CASRPAGVFRDEQFF

d_gene: TRBD2
v_gene: TRBV11-3
j_gene: TRBJ2-3
abundance: medium-sized
CDR3nt: TGTGCCAGCAGCTTGGCCCAGACTAGCGGGAGGACGTATTTT
CDR3aa: CASSLAQTSGRTYF

d_gene: TRBD2
v_gene: TRBV12-5
j_gene: TRBJ2-3
abundance: .
CDR3nt: TGTGCCAGCACCGAGACTAGCGGGAGCACAGATACGCAGTATTTT
CDR3aa: CASTETSGSTDTQYF

d_gene: .
v_gene: TRBV28
j_gene: TRBJ1-1
abundance: .
CDR3nt: TGTGCCAGCAGTTTATTAGGACAGAACACTGAAGCTTTCTTT
CDR3aa: CASSLLGQNTEAFF

d_gene: TRBD2
v_gene: TRBV7-1
j_gene: TRBJ2-5
abundance: few
CDR3nt: TGTGCCAGCAGCTTCGGACTAGGCGAGACCCAGTACTTC
CDR3aa: CASSFGLGETQYF

d_gene: TRBD2
v_gene: TRBV29-1
j_gene: TRBJ2-1
abundance: .
CDR3nt: TGCAGCGTTGAAGGGGCGGGAGGGCTCAATGAGCAGTTCTTC
CDR3aa: CSVEGAGGLNEQFF

d_gene: .
v_gene: TRBV9
j_gene: TRBJ1-1
abundance: few
CDR3nt: TGTGCCAGCAGCCTCAGGGGTACAGAAAACACTGAAGCTTTCTTT
CDR3aa: CASSLRGTENTEAFF

d_gene: .
v_gene: TRBV11-3
j_gene: TRBJ2-1
abundance: few
CDR3nt: TGTGCCAGCAGCTTAGTACATAGCGGCACCTACAATGAGCAGTTCTTC
CDR3aa: CASSLVHSGTYNEQFF

d_gene: .
v_gene: TRBV9
j_gene: TRBJ2-3
abundance: .
CDR3nt: TGTGCCAGCAGTTCCACGGGAGATACGCAGTATTTT
CDR3aa: CASSSTGDTQYF

d_gene: TRBD1
v_gene: TRBV19
j_gene: TRBJ2-7
abundance: .
CDR3nt: TGTGCCAGTAGTATAGGTTTGACAGGGGGCTCGGCGCGGATAGGAGGGCAGTACTTC
CDR3aa: CASSIGLTGGSARIGGQYF

d_gene: .
v_gene: TRBV11-3
j_gene: TRBJ1-1
abundance: medium-sized
CDR3nt: TGTGCCAGCAGCTTCGACAGCTTGAACACTGAAGCTTTCTTT
CDR3aa: CASSFDSLNTEAFF

d_gene: TRBD1
v_gene: TRBV6-8
j_gene: TRBJ2-5
abundance: .
CDR3nt: TGTGCCGTATCCGGGACAGGGAAAGAGACCCAGTACTTC
CDR3aa: CAVSGTGKETQYF